These T cell receptor beta chains were read from a single sample in a study of shared clonotypes between healthy human individuals. Repertoires were generated with immunoSEQ multiplex PCR, while TCRdb's copy carries only in-frame clones and drops some. The sample contains roughly 2.6 million clones, around 90% of which appear only once. Specimen: naive CD4+ T cells sorted from blood. Receptors originate from a man between 18 and 29 years old in good health. CDR3s include the opening cysteine and the closing phenylalanine or tryptophan. A D gene is named only where the DNA matches it firmly. Rows give clone size only sometimes, using once, few, many, or a class for an expanded clone.

v_call	cdr3_length	j_call	clone_size	d_call	cdr3_aa	cdr3_nt
TRBV2	14	TRBJ2-7	once	-	CASRNDGGSYEQYF	TGTGCCAGCCGTAACGACGGCGGGTCCTACGAGCAGTACTTC
TRBV7-2	12	TRBJ2-1	-	-	CASSIQGNEQFF	TGTGCCAGCAGCATCCAGGGGAATGAGCAGTTCTTC
TRBV6-5	13	TRBJ1-4	-	TRBD1	CASKDRGTEKLFF	TGTGCCAGCAAAGACAGGGGAACCGAAAAACTGTTTTTT
TRBV18	14	TRBJ2-2	-	-	CASSLNAPGGELFF	TGTGCCAGCTCCCTGAATGCCCCAGGAGGGGAGCTGTTTTTT
TRBV5-6	15	TRBJ2-1	-	-	CASSFYRSSYNEQFF	TGTGCCAGCAGCTTTTACAGGAGCTCCTACAATGAGCAGTTCTTC
TRBV12-1	12	TRBJ2-7	-	-	CASPQGSYEQYF	TGTGCCAGCCCACAGGGATCCTACGAGCAGTACTTC
TRBV9	15	TRBJ2-1	-	TRBD2	CASSVELAGGNEQFF	TGTGCCAGCAGCGTAGAACTAGCGGGAGGGAATGAGCAGTTCTTC
TRBV10-3	14	TRBJ1-1	once	-	CAISPQGLGTEAFF	TGTGCCATCAGTCCGCAGGGACTAGGCACTGAAGCTTTCTTT
TRBV30	14	TRBJ1-3	-	TRBD1	CAWREGQPGNTIYF	TGTGCCTGGAGGGAGGGACAGCCTGGAAACACCATATATTTT
TRBV4-1	14	TRBJ1-1	-	-	CASSQDEGRAEAFF	TGCGCCAGCAGCCAAGATGAGGGGAGGGCTGAAGCTTTCTTT
TRBV2	15	TRBJ2-2	-	TRBD2	CASIPSSGNTGELFF	TGTGCCAGCATTCCGTCTAGCGGGAACACCGGGGAGCTGTTTTTT
TRBV15	17	TRBJ2-1	-	-	CATSRQPSPKSHNEQFF	TGTGCCACCAGCAGGCAACCCTCCCCTAAGAGTCACAATGAGCAGTTCTTC
TRBV12-5	14	TRBJ2-5	-	TRBD1	CASGLGQGGETQYF	TGTGCTAGTGGTTTGGGACAGGGGGGGGAGACCCAGTACTTC
TRBV19	12	TRBJ1-1	-	-	CASSIKEGAAFF	TGTGCCAGTAGTATTAAGGAGGGAGCAGCTTTCTTT
TRBV18	17	TRBJ2-3	-	TRBD2	CASSPGLAGSSTDTQYF	TGTGCCAGCTCACCGGGACTAGCGGGCTCCAGCACAGATACGCAGTATTTT
TRBV4-1	17	TRBJ2-1	-	TRBD2	CASSPNLSGGAINEQFF	TGCGCCAGCAGCCCGAATCTGAGCGGGGGGGCTATAAATGAGCAGTTCTTC
TRBV7-8	14	TRBJ2-1	-	-	CASGKGDSYNEQFF	TGTGCCAGCGGGAAAGGCGATTCCTACAATGAGCAGTTCTTC
TRBV2	12	TRBJ1-1	-	TRBD1	CASSAGTGEAFF	TGTGCCAGCAGTGCGGGGACAGGGGAGGCTTTCTTT
TRBV10-3	14	TRBJ1-2	-	-	CAIKGVPANYGYTF	TGTGCCATCAAGGGGGTCCCCGCTAACTATGGCTACACCTTC
TRBV7-2	19	TRBJ2-4	-	TRBD2	CASSPEAYSGSMTKNIQYF	TGTGCCAGCAGCCCCGAGGCCTATAGCGGGAGCATGACCAAAAACATTCAGTACTTC
TRBV10-3	15	TRBJ1-6	-	-	CAISSQGPPDSPLHF	TGTGCCATCAGTTCTCAGGGACCGCCAGATTCACCCCTCCACTTT
TRBV7-9	15	TRBJ1-1	-	-	CASSQQGAENTEAFF	TGTGCCAGCAGCCAACAGGGAGCCGAGAACACTGAAGCTTTCTTT
TRBV4-1	14	TRBJ2-5	-	TRBD1	CASSQPDRGETQYF	TGCGCCAGCAGCCAGCCCGACAGGGGAGAGACCCAGTACTTC
TRBV5-1	14	TRBJ1-5	-	-	CASSLEGPNQPQHF	TGCGCCAGCAGCTTGGAGGGCCCCAATCAGCCCCAGCATTTT